These 14 T cell receptor beta chains originate from one sample sequenced in a study of OX40 agonist ivuxolimab in advanced cancers. The assay was immunoSEQ multiplex PCR, and TCRdb's table has in-frame clones only and misses some. Counted here are some 100,000 clones, 90% occurring once; the ten biggest clones make up under 0.4%. Sequencing was performed on CD4+ or CD8+ T cells sorted from blood, taken in a trial of the OX40 agonist ivuxolimab. The receptors here all came from an adult with an advanced solid tumor such as melanoma, head and neck, liver or kidney cancer.

This chain joins TRBV7-3 and TRBJ2-3; the match to TRBD2 covers 7 bases. The CDR3 is 15 residues long. Germline assignment: CDR1 SGHTA and CDR2 FQGTGA. V was clipped by 4 bases and J by 1 base; unmatched bases: 5. This CDR3 reads CASSSMTSRTDTQYF. The CDR3 DNA is TGTGCCAGCAGCTCTATGACTAGCCGCACAGATACGCAGTATTTT.

This clone came up once. The rearrangement links TRBV7-2 to TRBJ2-2; TRBD2 matches 13 bases. Germline V gene data show CDR1 as SGHTA and CDR2 as FQGNSA. The V gene end was trimmed by 5 bases and the J gene end by 2 bases; junction bases not matched to a gene: 5. The CDR3 extends over 17 amino acids. CDR3 DNA: TGTGCCAGCAGCCCAGGGGGACTAGCGGGAAACACCGGGGAGCTGTTTTTT. Protein: CASSPGGLAGNTGELFF.

V is TRBV9 and J is TRBJ1-1; D call uncertain. CDR3 length: 15 amino acids. Germline loops: CDR1 SGDLS, CDR2 YYNGEE. V lost 0 bases to trimming and J lost 1 base, with 10 bases between them. The DNA of the CDR3 is TGTGCCAGCAGCGTAGATGGACGTACGAACACTGAAGCTTTCTTT. It is translated as CASSVDGRTNTEAFF.

The CDR3 region has the DNA TGTGCCAGCTCACCACGAATTTTCCCGGGACAGGGCAGAGGGTACGAGCAGTACTTC. As protein: CASSPRIFPGQGRGYEQYF. The V gene is TRBV18, the J gene TRBJ2-7; the match to TRBD1 covers 9 bases. The CDR3 is made up of 19 amino acids. CDR1 and CDR2 (germline): KGHSH, LQKENI. V gave up 1 base and J gave up 4 bases; unmatched junction bases: 17.

This clone was seen a single time. The chain uses TRBV11-2 and TRBJ2-3; weak D call: TRBD2 (7 bases). V was trimmed by 2 bases and J by 5 bases, leaving 14 bases between them. The CDR3 is made up of 15 amino acids. Germline CDR1 SGHAT, CDR2 FQNNGV. The CDR3 sequence: CASSLIGGRGDTQYF. The CDR3 nucleotides read TGTGCCAGCAGCTTAATCGGGGGGCGAGGAGATACGCAGTATTTT.

The chain recombines TRBV18 with TRBJ2-7; D might be TRBD2 (6 bases). This CDR3 has 15 residues. Per the germline V gene, CDR1 is KGHSH and CDR2 is LQKENI. V was trimmed by 5 bases and J by 0 bases, leaving 14 bases between them. As DNA, the CDR3 is TGTGCCAGCTCATCCCGGGGGTCTTCCTCCTACGAGCAGTACTTC. Its translation is CASSSRGSSSYEQYF.

The J gene is TRBJ2-3, the V gene TRBV19; 11 bases are a match to TRBD2. The germline CDR1 and CDR2 sequences are LNHDA and SQIVND (reference sequence). Germline trimming cut 1 base from V and 5 bases from J; bases unmatched to any gene: 5. CDR3 length: 16 residues. This CDR3 reads CASSIVAGGPVDTQYF. CDR3 bases: TGTGCCAGTAGTATAGTAGCGGGAGGGCCGGTAGATACGCAGTATTTT.

This rearrangement joins TRBV9 to TRBJ2-3; 9 positions agree with TRBD2. This CDR3 is 18 amino acids long. Looked up from germline, CDR1 is SGDLS and CDR2 is YYNGEE. V trimming: 4 bases; J trimming: 6 bases; junction bases outside the gene matches: 18. The CDR3 spells CASSFRQLAGPARDTQYF. The CDR3 region has the DNA TGTGCCAGCAGCTTTAGGCAGCTAGCGGGGCCGGCGAGGGATACGCAGTATTTT.

V usage is TRBV6-4 and J usage is TRBJ1-1; D not certain. The germline gives CDR1 MRHNA, CDR2 SNTAGT. The CDR3 totals 9 residues. The V end lost 4 bases, the J end lost 6 bases, and 0 bases lay between the germline ends. This chain's CDR3 is CASSAEAFF. The CDR3 coding sequence is TGTGCCAGCAGTGCTGAAGCTTTCTTT.

This rearrangement joins TRBV6-5 to TRBJ2-7; the match to TRBD2 covers 10 bases. CDR3 size: 14 residues. Trimming at V came to 8 bases and at J to 7 bases, leaving 11 bases not matched to a gene. Germline V gene lookup returns CDR1 MNHEY and CDR2 SVGAGI. The CDR3 sequence is CASGRTSGEGEQYF. The CDR3 bases are TGTGCCAGCGGGAGGACTAGCGGAGAGGGGGAGCAGTACTTC.

V gene TRBV28 combines with J gene TRBJ2-3, with 9 nucleotides matching TRBD2. The CDR3 runs to 13 residues. The V gene's germline CDR1 is MDHEN and CDR2 SYDVKM. Trimming took 7 bases from V and 3 from J; bases not matched to a gene: 2. The CDR3 is CASNAGGTDTQYF. The CDR3 DNA reads TGTGCCAGCAATGCGGGAGGGACAGATACGCAGTATTTT.

The V and J genes are TRBV20-1 and TRBJ2-5, with unresolved D. V was pared by 0 bases and J by 5 bases, with 4 bases between. The CDR3 is 11 residues long. Germline V gives CDR1 DFQATT, CDR2 SNEGSKA (reference sequence). The CDR3 DNA sequence: TGCAGTGCTAGAGATCTTGAGACCCAGTACTTC. Translating it yields CSARDLETQYF.

This chain links TRBV19 with TRBJ1-1; D may be TRBD1 (6 bases). Germline CDR1 reads LNHDA; CDR2 reads SQIVND (reference sequence). V was cut by 2 bases and J by 0 bases, with 13 bases left in between. The CDR3 covers 16 residues. The CDR3 loop reads CASSIRRNRVNTEAFF. For the CDR3, the DNA is TGTGCCAGTAGTATACGAAGGAACAGGGTGAACACTGAAGCTTTCTTT.

The V and J genes are TRBV5-6 and TRBJ2-7; D is perhaps TRBD1 (5 bases). Germline loops: CDR1 SGHDT, CDR2 YYEEEE. The CDR3 is made up of 14 amino acids. The V end lost 2 bases, the J end lost 4 bases, and 13 bases lay between the germline ends. Written as DNA, the CDR3 is TGTGCCAGCAGCTTACCCGCGACAGAGTACGAGCAGTACTTC. Protein sequence: CASSLPATEYEQYF.